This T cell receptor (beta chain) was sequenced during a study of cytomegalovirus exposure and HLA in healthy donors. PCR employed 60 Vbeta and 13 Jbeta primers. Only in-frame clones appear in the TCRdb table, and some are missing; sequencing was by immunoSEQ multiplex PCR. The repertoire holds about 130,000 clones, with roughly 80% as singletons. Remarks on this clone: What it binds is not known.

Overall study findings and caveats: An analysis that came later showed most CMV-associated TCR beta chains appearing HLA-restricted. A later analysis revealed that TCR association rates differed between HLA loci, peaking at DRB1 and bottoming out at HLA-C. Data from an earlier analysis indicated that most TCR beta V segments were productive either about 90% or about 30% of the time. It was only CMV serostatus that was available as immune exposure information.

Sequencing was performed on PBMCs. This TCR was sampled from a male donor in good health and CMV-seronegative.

DNA of the CDR3: TGTGCCAGCAGTGCAAGACTAGCGGATCAAGAGACCCAGTACTTC. This gives the protein CASSARLADQETQYF. The J gene is TRBJ2-5, the V gene TRBV6-5; TRBD2 matches at 9 bases. Germline CDR1 is MNHEY and CDR2 is SVGAGI. The CDR3 totals 15 residues. V shed 5 bases and J 2 bases; nucleotides not matched to a gene: 6.